Listed here are 18 T cell receptor beta chains from one sample, sequenced in a study of neurological immune-mediated disorders. Using its own MiXCR run on the 5' RACE reads, TCRdb lists one record per CDR3 protein. The table has 75,000 to 90,000 distinct CDR3 sequences, over 9% seen once. Source material: PBMCs. All receptors come from a man aged 35-49 years in good health.

This clonotype was counted many times. The chain couples TRBV10-3 to TRBJ1-1, with 9 bases identical to TRBD1. The V gene's germline CDR1 is ENHRY and CDR2 SYGVKD. V lost 6 bases to trimming and J lost 7 bases; unmatched junction nucleotides: 9. The CDR3 is 14 amino acids. Written as DNA, the CDR3 is TGTGCCATCAGAGGGACAGGGACCCAACTTGAAGCTTTCTTT. As protein: CAIRGTGTQLEAFF.

This clonotype was picked up many times. This chain links TRBV29-1 with TRBJ2-7; no clear D gene. Germline CDR1 reads SQVTM; CDR2 reads ANQGSEA. The germline V and J ends were trimmed by 4 bases and 2 bases, with 12 bases remaining between them. There are 13 residues in the CDR3. The CDR3 is CSVVSQPAYEQYF. The CDR3 bases are TGCAGCGTTGTATCACAGCCGGCCTACGAGCAGTACTTC.

This clonotype occurred many times. V usage is TRBV20-1 and J usage is TRBJ1-2, with D possibly being TRBD1 (5 bases). The V end lost 6 bases, the J end lost 5 bases, and 16 bases lay between the germline ends. The CDR3 runs to 13 residues. The germline V gene has CDR1 DFQATT and CDR2 SNEGSKA (reference sequence). The CDR3 DNA is TGCAGTGCGGGTCCGACAGCCGGTTATGGCTACACCTTC. It is translated as CSAGPTAGYGYTF.

This clonotype was seen many times. This sequence joins TRBV28 and TRBJ2-6; D not resolved. Germline V gene data show CDR1 as MDHEN and CDR2 as SYDVKM. The CDR3 length is 16 residues. Trimming stripped 4 bases from V and 2 bases from J, with 12 bases between. As DNA, the CDR3 is TGTGCCAGCAGTTCTTCTTGGAGAACTGGGGCCAACGTCCTGACTTTC. This encodes CASSSSWRTGANVLTF.

This clonotype was detected ten times or more. V is TRBV10-3 and J is TRBJ2-2; the match to TRBD2 covers 7 bases. CDR3 length: 16 amino acids. CDR1 and CDR2 from the germline V gene are ENHRY and SYGVKD. Unmatched junction bases numbered 11, after V lost 3 bases and J lost 7 bases. CDR3 coding DNA: TGTGCCATCAGTGACCAGCGGGAAGGTCTAGACGGGGAGCTGTTTTTT. As protein: CAISDQREGLDGELFF.

The chain couples TRBV7-2 to TRBJ2-3; no clear D. V dropped 3 bases and J dropped 0 bases, with 16 bases sitting between them. This CDR3 has 17 residues. From germline, CDR1 is SGHTA and CDR2 FQGNSA. The CDR3 nucleotides are TGTGCCAGCAGCTTCCCCAACCGAGAACCTAGCACAGATACGCAGTATTTT. Amino acids: CASSFPNREPSTDTQYF.

This clonotype was seen ten or more times. The CDR3 nucleotides read TGTGCCAGCAGCAAAAGGGGGCAGTCATCCTCCTCTGGGGCCAACGTCCTGACTTTC. It encodes CASSKRGQSSSSGANVLTF. The V call is TRBV21-1, the J call TRBJ2-6; the table's D call TRBD1 went unverified against the DNA. TRBV21-1 is flagged as a pseudogene. The CDR3 is 19 residues long.

This clonotype appeared a few times. This chain uses TRBV7-8 with TRBJ1-5; TRBD1 agrees at 7 bases. The CDR3 loop spans 15 amino acids. Germline V gene sequence: CDR1 SGHVS, CDR2 FQNEAQ. V was clipped by 4 bases and J by 4 bases; unmatched bases: 7. The CDR3 coding sequence is TGTGCCAGCAGCTCCTCGGGACAGCTAAATCAGCCCCAGCATTTT. It is translated as CASSSSGQLNQPQHF.

This clonotype was recorded at least ten times. The V and J genes are TRBV19 and TRBJ1-1; D remains ambiguous. Germline CDR1 is LNHDA and CDR2 is SQIVND (reference sequence). There are 12 residues in the CDR3. V lost 8 bases and J 10 bases, leaving 17 bases between the germline ends. CDR3 protein: CASHFGGSAAFF. The CDR3 nucleotides are TGTGCCAGTCACTTCGGTGGCTCCGCAGCTTTCTTT.

This clonotype was seen at least ten times. The rearrangement uses TRBV3-1 and TRBJ1-1, with D possibly being TRBD1 (6 bases). CDR3 size: 12 residues. Trimming pared 4 bases from V and 11 bases from J, leaving 14 bases between. Germline V lookup: CDR1 LGHDT, CDR2 YNNKEL (reference sequence). The CDR3 DNA reads as TGTGCCAGCAGCCCCCTTGGGAGGGGGGCTTTCTTT. This gives the protein CASSPLGRGAFF.

This clonotype came up many times. The gene calls are TRBV12-3 or TRBV12-4 and TRBJ2-5, with TRBD2 matching over 8 bases. The CDR3 totals 18 residues. V lost 6 bases and J lost 4; bases outside the gene matches: 19. The CDR3 nucleotides are TGTGCCAGCAGCTACAGGGCCTCGGGGGGGTGGGCGAGAGAGACCCAGTACTTC. Its translation: CASSYRASGGWARETQYF.

This clonotype was observed many times. V usage is TRBV7-2 and J usage is TRBJ1-3; no definite D call. V shed 1 base and J shed 16 bases, with 14 bases lying between them. This CDR3 has 12 residues. Germline CDR1 and CDR2: SGHTA and FQGNSA. The CDR3 nucleotides are TGTGCCAGCAGCTTAGATTTTGATCAGTCCTATTTT. Translating gives CASSLDFDQSYF.

This clonotype was detected ten times or more. The gene calls are TRBV28 and TRBJ1-3; no reliable D call. The CDR3 spans 14 residues. Germline V CDR1 and CDR2: MDHEN, SYDVKM. Trimming cost V 5 bases and J 0 bases, with 8 bases left between them. The CDR3 nucleotides are TGTGCCAGCAGTCACAGAAGCTCTGGAAACACCATATATTTT. Amino acid sequence: CASSHRSSGNTIYF.

This clonotype was detected many times. The gene calls are TRBV7-9 and TRBJ2-7; 7 nucleotides align to TRBD1. Trimming took 3 bases from V and 5 from J; bases not matched to a gene: 4. Germline CDR1 reads SEHNR; CDR2 reads FQNEAQ (reference sequence). CDR3 size: 13 residues. CDR3: CASSFYRGDEQYF. The DNA for the CDR3 is TGTGCCAGCAGCTTTTACAGGGGCGACGAGCAGTACTTC.

The chain is built from TRBV5-1 and TRBJ2-3; D may be TRBD2 (5 bases). Germline CDR1 reads SGHRS; CDR2 reads YFSETQ. CDR3 length: 15 amino acids. Trimming pared 0 bases from V and 2 bases from J, leaving 10 bases between. CDR3 nucleotide sequence: TGCGCCAGCAGCTTGGCCGGGAAGGTCACAGATACGCAGTATTTT. Its protein product is CASSLAGKVTDTQYF.

At least ten counts were recorded for this clonotype. The chain links TRBV5-1 to TRBJ1-1; 8 positions match TRBD1. This CDR3 comprises 14 residues. Germline CDR1 reads SGHRS; CDR2 reads YFSETQ. The trim removed 4 bases at V and 7 bases at J, leaving 9 bases unmatched. The CDR3 protein is CASSPPGQENEAFF. The CDR3 DNA sequence: TGCGCCAGCAGCCCCCCGGGACAGGAGAATGAAGCTTTCTTT. The full variable domain, completed using reference TRBV5-1 and TRBJ1-1, is KAGVTQTPRYLIKTRGQQVTLSCSPISGHRSVSWYQQTPGQGLQFLFEYFSETQRNKGNFPGRFSGRQFSNSRSEMNVSTLELGDSALYLCASSPPGQENEAFFGQGTRLTVV.

This clonotype showed up just a few times. This chain uses TRBV14 with TRBJ1-1; D gene uncertain. There are 13 residues in the CDR3. Trimming took off 0 bases at V and 5 bases at J, with 7 bases between the two ends. CDR1 and CDR2 from the germline V gene are SGHDN and FVKESK. The CDR3, as DNA: TGTGCCAGCAGCCAAGACCAGAATACTGAAGCTTTCTTT. Residues: CASSQDQNTEAFF.

This clonotype was detected ten times or more. This chain joins TRBV12-3 or TRBV12-4 and TRBJ2-3, with 7 bases that match TRBD2. This CDR3 is built from 14 residues. V lost 5 bases and J lost 6; bases outside the gene matches: 8. CDR3 DNA: TGTGCCAGCAGTCGGCTAGCGGCCTCCGATACGCAGTATTTT. This sequence encodes CASSRLAASDTQYF.